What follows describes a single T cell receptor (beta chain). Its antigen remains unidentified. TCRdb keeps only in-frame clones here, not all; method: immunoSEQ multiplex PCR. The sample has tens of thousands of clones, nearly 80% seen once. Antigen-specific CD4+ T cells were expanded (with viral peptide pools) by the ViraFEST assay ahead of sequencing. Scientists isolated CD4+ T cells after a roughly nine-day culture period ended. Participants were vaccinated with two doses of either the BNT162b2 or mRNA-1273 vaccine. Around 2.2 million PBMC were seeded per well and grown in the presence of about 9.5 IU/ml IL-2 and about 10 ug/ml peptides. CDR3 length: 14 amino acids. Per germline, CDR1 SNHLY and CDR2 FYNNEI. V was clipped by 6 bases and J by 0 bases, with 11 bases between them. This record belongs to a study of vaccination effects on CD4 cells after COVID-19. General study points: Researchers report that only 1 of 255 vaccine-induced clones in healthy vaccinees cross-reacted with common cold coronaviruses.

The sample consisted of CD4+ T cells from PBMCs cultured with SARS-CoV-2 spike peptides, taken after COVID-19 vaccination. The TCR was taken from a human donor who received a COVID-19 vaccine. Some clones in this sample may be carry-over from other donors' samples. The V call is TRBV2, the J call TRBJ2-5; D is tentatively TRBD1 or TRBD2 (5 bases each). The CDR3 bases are TGTGCCAGCAGCCCCCGGGGCCACCAAGAGACCCAGTACTTC. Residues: CASSPRGHQETQYF.